These 26 T cell receptor beta chains were sequenced from one sample in a study of cytomegalovirus exposure and HLA in healthy donors. 60 Vbeta and 13 Jbeta primers were used in PCR. Clones were read by immunoSEQ multiplex PCR, and TCRdb kept only the in-frame ones, dropping some. In the table there are around 150,000 clones, roughly 80% of which are singletons. The source material was PBMCs. These receptors were taken from a male donor in good health and CMV-seronegative.

This clone was observed once. J is TRBJ1-3 and V is TRBV6-6; 8 bases agree with TRBD1. Germline V CDR1 and CDR2: MNHNY, SVGAGI (reference sequence). V shed 0 bases, J shed 3 bases, and the junction held 4 bases outside the gene matches. The CDR3 is 16 amino acids. CDR3 DNA sequence: TGTGCCAGCAGTTACTCAGGACAGGGAGGTGGAAACACCATATATTTT. Translated: CASSYSGQGGGNTIYF.

The chain is built from TRBV19 and TRBJ1-4, with unresolved D. With 3 bases removed from V and 4 bases from J, the gap between germline ends came to 9 bases. CDR1 and CDR2 from the germline V gene are LNHDA and SQIVND (reference sequence). There are 14 residues in the CDR3. The DNA for the CDR3 is TGTGCCAGTAGTATCGGGATGATTAATGAAAAACTGTTTTTT. Translating it yields CASSIGMINEKLFF.

V and J are TRBV28 and TRBJ2-1, with no clear D. Germline V gene lookup returns CDR1 MDHEN and CDR2 SYDVKM. The germline V and J ends were trimmed by 6 bases and 2 bases, with 5 bases remaining between them. The CDR3 has 12 residues. CDR3 loop: CASRLTYNEQFF. The DNA of the CDR3 is TGTGCCAGCAGGCTAACCTACAATGAGCAGTTCTTC.

V and J are TRBV5-5 and TRBJ2-2; D is perhaps TRBD2 (7 bases). CDR1 SGHKS and CDR2 YYEKEE come from the germline V gene (reference sequence). The CDR3 sequence is 14 residues long. In DNA, the CDR3 is TGTGCAAATAAGGGGGGGACCTACACCGGGGAGCTGTTTTTT. Amino acids: CANKGGTYTGELFF. The full variable domain, with the rest looked up from reference TRBV5-5 and TRBJ2-2, is DAGVTQSPTHLIKTRGQQVTLRCSPISGHKSVSWYQQVLGQGPQFIFQYYEKEERGRGNFPDRFSARQFPNYSSELNVNALLLGDSALYLCANKGGTYTGELFFGEGSRLTVL.

This rearrangement joins TRBV18 to TRBJ1-4; the D gene is possibly TRBD1 (5 bases). V lost 4 bases and J 5 bases, leaving 14 bases between the germline ends. CDR1 is KGHSH, CDR2 LQKENI, per germline. The CDR3 runs to 15 residues. CDR3 amino acids: CASSQRPGRNEKLFF. As DNA, the CDR3 is TGTGCCAGCTCACAAAGGCCAGGGAGGAATGAAAAACTGTTTTTT.

V is TRBV19 and J is TRBJ1-4, with 7 bases fitting TRBD1. With V trimmed by 9 bases and J by 8 bases, 9 bases remained unmatched. Germline V gene data show CDR1 as LNHDA and CDR2 as SQIVND (reference sequence). The length of the CDR3 is 13 residues. CDR3 DNA: TGTGCCAGCTCCGGGACAGAAGGGGAAAAACTGTTTTTT. It encodes CASSGTEGEKLFF. The entire variable domain, with the rest obtained from reference TRBV19 and TRBJ1-4, is as follows: DGGITQSPKYLFRKEGQNVTLSCEQNLNHDAMYWYRQDPGQGLRLIYYSQIVNDFQKGDIAEGYSVSREKKESFPLTVTSAQKNPTAFYLCASSGTEGEKLFFGSGTQLSVL.

The V gene is TRBV2, the J gene TRBJ2-2; TRBD1 might be the D (5 bases). Trimming removed 6 bases at V and 4 bases at J, with 12 bases between. From germline, CDR1 is SNHLY and CDR2 FYNNEI. This CDR3 region has 14 residues. The CDR3, as DNA: TGTGCCAGCAGCCCTGGTAGGGGCACCGGGGAGCTGTTTTTT. Protein product: CASSPGRGTGELFF.

The rearrangement links TRBV14 to TRBJ1-2; D is uncertain. In germline, CDR1 is SGHDN, CDR2 FVKESK. Between the trimmed V and J ends, which lost 0 bases and 8 bases, there was a span of 10 bases. This CDR3 spans 13 amino acids. CDR3 region: CASSQDLRKGYTF. Written as DNA, the CDR3 is TGTGCCAGCAGCCAAGATCTCAGAAAAGGCTACACCTTC.

This clone was counted between two and nine times. The chain combines TRBV11-2 with TRBJ2-1; 9 positions agree with TRBD2. This CDR3 is built from 15 residues. Germline loops: CDR1 SGHAT, CDR2 FQNNGV. V shed 1 base and J 4 bases; nucleotides not matched to a gene: 2. CDR3 nucleotide sequence: TGTGCCAGCAGCTTAGCTAGCGGGATATACAATGAGCAGTTCTTC. This encodes CASSLASGIYNEQFF.

The genes are TRBV2 and TRBJ1-6; possible D gene TRBD1, 5 bases. Deletions cut 2 bases from V and 7 bases from J, with 9 bases between. CDR3 size: 14 residues. Germline values: CDR1 SNHLY, CDR2 FYNNEI. The CDR3 nucleotides are TGTGCCAGCAGTGAACAGGGTAGGAATTCACCCCTCCACTTT. The encoded protein is CASSEQGRNSPLHF.

Only one count was recorded for this clone. V gene TRBV7-2 combines with J gene TRBJ2-1; D unclear. Germline V gene lookup returns CDR1 SGHTA and CDR2 FQGNSA. The CDR3 has 16 residues. Trimming stripped 2 bases from V and 5 bases from J, with 16 bases between. CDR3: CASSLKIRALNNEQFF. The DNA for the CDR3 is TGTGCCAGCAGCTTAAAAATCCGCGCTCTAAACAATGAGCAGTTCTTC.

The rearrangement uses TRBV6-5 and TRBJ2-7, with TRBD1 matching over 10 bases. The germline V gene has CDR1 MNHEY and CDR2 SVGAGI. V lost 6 bases, J lost 4 bases, and 9 bases stayed unmatched. CDR3 size: 15 residues. For the CDR3, the DNA is TGTGCCAGCAGACCCCTCGGACAGGGGGAGTACGAGCAGTACTTC. Protein: CASRPLGQGEYEQYF.

The chain has TRBV28 and TRBJ1-1, with D tentatively TRBD1 (6 bases). Germline V CDR1 and CDR2: MDHEN, SYDVKM. The V end lost 1 base, the J end lost 1 base, and 10 bases lay between the germline ends. The CDR3 has 15 residues. The CDR3 spells CASSLSGRGNTEAFF. The CDR3 DNA reads as TGTGCCAGCAGTTTATCAGGCAGGGGGAACACTGAAGCTTTCTTT. Looking up the rest from reference TRBV28 and TRBJ1-1 gives the full variable domain: DVKVTQSSRYLVKRTGEKVFLECVQDMDHENMFWYRQDPGLGLRLIYFSYDVKMKEKGDIPEGYSVSREKKERFSLILESASTNQTSMYLCASSLSGRGNTEAFFGQGTRLTVV.

CDR3 residues: CASSEVGGSNQPQHF. DNA for the CDR3: TGTGCCAGCAGTGAAGTAGGGGGTAGCAATCAGCCCCAGCATTTT. The chain carries TRBV6-1 and TRBJ1-5, with D tentatively TRBD1 (6 bases). The ends were cut back, 1 base at V and 0 bases at J, with 7 bases in the middle. The CDR3 sequence is 15 residues long. The germline V gene has CDR1 MNHNS and CDR2 SASEGT.

The gene calls are TRBV7-9 and TRBJ1-1; D is unclear. V lost 5 bases and J 8 bases, leaving 9 bases between the germline ends. CDR3 length: 11 residues. The V gene's germline CDR1 is SEHNR and CDR2 FQNEAQ (reference sequence). DNA of the CDR3: TGTGCCAGCAGCGCGAATTTGGAAGCTTTCTTT. Its translation: CASSANLEAFF.

The chain recombines TRBV5-1 with TRBJ2-5, with 9 positions matching TRBD2. J gave up 5 bases and V 6 bases, and 8 bases lay outside the gene matches. Per germline, CDR1 SGHRS and CDR2 YFSETQ. The CDR3 has 14 residues. The CDR3 region is CASTSAGGRETQYF. In nucleotides, the CDR3 is TGCGCCAGCACCTCAGCGGGGGGCCGGGAGACCCAGTACTTC.

The gene calls are TRBV6-5 and TRBJ2-3; 9 positions agree with TRBD2. After removal of 1 base from V and 5 bases from J, the junction contained 4 bases not matched to a gene. The germline gives CDR1 MNHEY, CDR2 SVGAGI. The CDR3 is made up of 15 amino acids. The CDR3 DNA is TGTGCCAGCAGTTACTTGTCTAGCGGGGTAGATACGCAGTATTTT. Translating gives CASSYLSSGVDTQYF.

The chain links TRBV18 to TRBJ1-4; no firm D call. Germline V gene data show CDR1 as KGHSH and CDR2 as LQKENI. Trimming left V 0 bases short and J 12 bases short, with 17 bases between. The length of the CDR3 is 15 residues. The CDR3: CASSPPGQPERELFF. DNA of the CDR3: TGTGCCAGCTCACCACCAGGGCAGCCGGAGAGGGAACTGTTTTTT. Using reference TRBV18 and TRBJ1-4 for the parts outside the CDR3, the full variable domain is NAGVMQNPRHLVRRRGQEARLRCSPMKGHSHVYWYRQLPEEGLKFMVYLQKENIIDESGMPKERFSAEFPKEGPSILRIQQVVRGDSAAYFCASSPPGQPERELFFGSGTQLSVL.

This rearrangement joins TRBV5-6 to TRBJ2-1, with no clear D. Germline V gene data show CDR1 as SGHDT and CDR2 as YYEEEE. Trimming took off 5 bases at V and 8 bases at J, with 8 bases between the two ends. The CDR3 loop spans 11 amino acids. CDR3 loop: CASRQTHEQFF. CDR3 coding DNA: TGTGCCAGCAGACAGACACATGAGCAGTTCTTC.

Note on this clone: This same CDR3 is encoded by further DNA sequences in the sample. This rearrangement joins TRBV12-5 to TRBJ2-7, with TRBD1 matching over 11 bases. From germline, CDR1 is LGHNT and CDR2 FRNRAP. The CDR3 runs 15 residues. V lost 9 bases to trimming and J lost 3 bases; unmatched junction nucleotides: 10. Here the CDR3 reads CASGSHGTGGYEQYF. In DNA, the CDR3 is TGTGCTAGCGGGAGTCATGGGACAGGGGGCTACGAGCAGTACTTC.

The CDR3 region is CASSQDGLAGALSYNEQFF. The CDR3 nucleotides read TGTGCCAGCAGCCAAGATGGGCTAGCGGGGGCCCTCTCCTACAATGAGCAGTTCTTC. The chain recombines TRBV4-2 with TRBJ2-1, with 10 bases that match TRBD2. The length of the CDR3 is 19 residues. V was clipped by 0 bases and J by 0 bases; unmatched bases: 8. Germline loops: CDR1 LGHNA, CDR2 YNFKEQ.

This chain uses TRBV19 with TRBJ2-1; 8 bases are shared with TRBD2. Trimming cost V 9 bases and J 7 bases; bases outside gene matches: 8. The germline V gene encodes CDR1 LNHDA and CDR2 SQIVND (reference sequence). The length of the CDR3 is 13 residues. The DNA of the CDR3 is TGTGCCAGGCCCGGGACTAGTAAGAATGAGCAGTTCTTC. It encodes CARPGTSKNEQFF. Supplemented by reference TRBV19 and TRBJ2-1, the full variable domain reads DGGITQSPKYLFRKEGQNVTLSCEQNLNHDAMYWYRQDPGQGLRLIYYSQIVNDFQKGDIAEGYSVSREKKESFPLTVTSAQKNPTAFYLCARPGTSKNEQFFGPGTRLTVL.

The chain joins TRBV5-4 to TRBJ2-3; tentatively, D is TRBD1 (5 bases). The ends were cut back, 0 bases at V and 5 bases at J, with 16 bases in the middle. Germline values: CDR1 SGHNT, CDR2 YYREEE (reference sequence). The CDR3 runs 16 residues. CDR3 nucleotides: TGTGCCAGCAGCTTGGAACTGGACACTTCTAGAGATACGCAGTATTTT. It encodes CASSLELDTSRDTQYF.

This chain joins TRBV15 and TRBJ1-6; D uncertain. V lost 1 base, J lost 8 bases, and 6 bases lay in between. Germline assignment: CDR1 LNHNV and CDR2 YYDKDF (reference sequence). The CDR3 totals 13 residues. CDR3 DNA: TGTGCCACCAGCAGAGCCCTTTATTCACCCCTCCACTTT. Protein product: CATSRALYSPLHF.

On this clone itself: A junction end diverges from the germline sequence, so it may reflect a read error. The chain joins TRBV5-1 to TRBJ2-7; 9 bases line up with TRBD2. The CDR3 has 17 residues. Per the germline V gene, CDR1 is SGHRS and CDR2 is YFSETQ. Here the CDR3 reads CASSLGLAGPISYEQCF. The DNA of the CDR3 is TGCGCCAGCAGCTTGGGCCTAGCGGGACCTATCTCCTACGAGCAGTGCTTC.

The V call is TRBV7-3, the J call TRBJ2-3; 9 nucleotides line up with TRBD2. CDR3 size: 16 residues. Looked up from germline, CDR1 is SGHTA and CDR2 is FQGTGA. V was pared by 1 base and J by 4 bases, with 6 bases of the junction left unmatched. CDR3 in DNA: TGTGCCAGCAGCTTAAATGGACTAGCGAACGCAGATACGCAGTATTTT. Translation: CASSLNGLANADTQYF.